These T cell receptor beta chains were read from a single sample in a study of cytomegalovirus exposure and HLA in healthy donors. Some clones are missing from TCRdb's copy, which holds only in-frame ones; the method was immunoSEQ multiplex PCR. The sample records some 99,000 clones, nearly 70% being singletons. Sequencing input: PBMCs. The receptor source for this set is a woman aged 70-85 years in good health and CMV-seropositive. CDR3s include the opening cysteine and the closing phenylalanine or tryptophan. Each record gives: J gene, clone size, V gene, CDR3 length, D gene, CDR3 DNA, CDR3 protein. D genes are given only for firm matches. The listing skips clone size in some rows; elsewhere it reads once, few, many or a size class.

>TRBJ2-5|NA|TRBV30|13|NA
TGTGCCTGGAGTGTATTGAGCGCTGAGACCCAGTACTTC
CAWSVLSAETQYF
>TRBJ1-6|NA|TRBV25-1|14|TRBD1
TGTGCCAGCAGTCTGACAGGGAGTAATTCACCCCTCCACTTT
CASSLTGSNSPLHF
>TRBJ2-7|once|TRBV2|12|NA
TGTGCCATCTTGACAGATTCCTACGAGCAGTACTTC
CAILTDSYEQYF
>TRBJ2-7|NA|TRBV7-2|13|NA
TGTGCCAGCACCCGAGGGGACACCTACGAGCAGTACTTC
CASTRGDTYEQYF
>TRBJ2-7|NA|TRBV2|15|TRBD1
TGTGCCAGCAGTCCTTTAGACAGGGTGTCCTACGAGCAGTACTTC
CASSPLDRVSYEQYF
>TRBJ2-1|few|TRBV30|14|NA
TGTGCCTGGAGTGTACTATCGACGTACAATGAGCAGTTCTTC
CAWSVLSTYNEQFF
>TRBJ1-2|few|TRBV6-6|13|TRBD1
TGTGCCAGCAGTTATTCGGACAGGTCAGGCTACACCTTC
CASSYSDRSGYTF
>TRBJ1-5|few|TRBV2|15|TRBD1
TGTGCCAGCAGTCTCTCGGGGACAGCAAATCAGCCCCAGCATTTT
CASSLSGTANQPQHF
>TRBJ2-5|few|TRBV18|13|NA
TGTGCCAGCTCATCAGGGTTTGGCGAGACCCAGTACTTC
CASSSGFGETQYF
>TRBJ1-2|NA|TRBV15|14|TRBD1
TGTGCCACCAGCAGAGATAAGAAGGGGGCGGGCTACACCTTC
CATSRDKKGAGYTF
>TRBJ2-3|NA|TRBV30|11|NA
TGTGCCTGGGAAGAACAGGTCACGCAGTATTTT
CAWEEQVTQYF
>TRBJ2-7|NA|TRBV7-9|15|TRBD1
TGTGCCAGCAGCTTAGACTGGGACAGCCTCGAAGGAAAGTACTTC
CASSLDWDSLEGKYF
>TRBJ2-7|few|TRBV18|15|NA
TGTGCCAGCTCACCAGGACAGACGGAAGCCTACGAGCAGTACTTC
CASSPGQTEAYEQYF
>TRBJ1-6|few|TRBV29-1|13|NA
TGCAGCGTTGCGCGAACAGAAATATCACCCCTCCACTTT
CSVARTEISPLHF
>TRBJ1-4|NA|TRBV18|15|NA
TGTGCCAGCTCACCACCCAACAGTAAAGATGAAAAACTGTTTTTT
CASSPPNSKDEKLFF
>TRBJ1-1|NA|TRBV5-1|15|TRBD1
TGCGCCAGCAGCGACCTACAGGGGATGAACACTGAAGCTTTCTTT
CASSDLQGMNTEAFF
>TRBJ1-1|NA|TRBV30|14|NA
TGTGCCTGGAGTCGACAGTTAGGGGGTACTGAAGCTTTCTTT
CAWSRQLGGTEAFF
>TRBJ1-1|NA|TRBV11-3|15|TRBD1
TGTGCCAGCAGCCCGCGGACAGGGCGGGACACTGAAGCTTTCTTT
CASSPRTGRDTEAFF